This T cell receptor beta chain is from a study of identical twins. All donors comprised healthy Caucasians. Of note for this clonotype: Its specificity is unknown.

Trimming removed 3 bases at V and 4 bases at J, with 13 bases between. Germline CDR1 is SQVTM and CDR2 is ANQGSEA. The CDR3 totals 13 residues. General study results and limits: Not following the same donors, the study drew its conclusions from cross-sectional statistical analysis.

Template switching supplied a universal primer site; unique molecular identifiers were carried on the cDNA. TCRdb fed the 5' RACE reads into MiXCR, producing one record per CDR3 protein. The sample includes roughly 230,000 distinct CDR3 sequences, 6.5% to 9.5% of them seen just once. In addition, the sample was reused for a study of yellow fever vaccine responses in identical twins.

The V and J genes are TRBV29-1 and TRBJ2-7; D may be TRBD2 (5 bases). The clonotype originates from a woman under 30 in good health. Sequenced sample: CD8+ T cells sorted from blood. CDR3 sequence: CSVDRGEGYEQYF. The CDR3 DNA reads TGCAGCGTTGATCGGGGTGAGGGTTACGAGCAGTACTTC.